A selection of T cell receptor beta chains follows, all from one sample in a study of T-cell reconstitution after alpha-beta-depleted transplantation in children. TCRdb processed the PCR reads anew with MiXCR; each CDR3 protein has one entry. Of fewer than 700,000 distinct CDR3 sequences in the sample, under 15% were seen once. Sequenced here: PBMCs, mostly from graft donor cells, sampled 360 days after TCRalphabeta/CD19-depleted stem cell transplant. The source of these receptors is a male patient aged 10 to 17 who had a stem cell transplant for acute myeloid leukemia, so the T cells may come from the graft donor. CDR3s include the opening cysteine and the closing phenylalanine or tryptophan. Each record gives: clone size, V gene, CDR3 protein. The size field is filled for only some rows; it gives once, few, many or a size class.

clone size: many; V gene: TRBV20-1; CDR3 protein: CSAQDSPSDYGYTF
clone size: few; V gene: TRBV7-6; CDR3 protein: CASSFDRAIYNEQFF
clone size: few; V gene: TRBV20-1; CDR3 protein: CSASTLAGGQSSYNEQFF
clone size: -; V gene: TRBV7-9; CDR3 protein: CASSLGGEGSYEQYF
clone size: few; V gene: TRBV15; CDR3 protein: CATSLGQEDFTGELFF
clone size: few; V gene: TRBV20-1; CDR3 protein: CSARVQWGNEKLFF
clone size: -; V gene: TRBV28; CDR3 protein: CASSRQGGHNEQFF
clone size: -; V gene: TRBV4-3; CDR3 protein: CASSQGEDYEQYF
clone size: -; V gene: TRBV5-1; CDR3 protein: CASSFSLPYNEQFF
clone size: -; V gene: TRBV10-3; CDR3 protein: CAISESDRLPLYEQYF
clone size: many; V gene: TRBV28; CDR3 protein: CASSLAAGSLRNTQYF
clone size: once; V gene: TRBV27; CDR3 protein: CASSTTRSYEQYF
clone size: few; V gene: TRBV20-1; CDR3 protein: CSARDPEFYEQYF
clone size: few; V gene: TRBV20-1; CDR3 protein: CSAESRGRDSGAYSYEQYF
clone size: few; V gene: TRBV21-1; CDR3 protein: CASSKGGPTVGETQYF
clone size: many; V gene: TRBV14; CDR3 protein: CASSPYGRATWETQYF
clone size: -; V gene: TRBV4-3; CDR3 protein: CASSQGWLAGKYEQYF
clone size: -; V gene: TRBV7-2; CDR3 protein: CASSLHSGRFQETQYF
clone size: -; V gene: TRBV14; CDR3 protein: CASSSLGGANVLTF
clone size: many; V gene: TRBV7-9; CDR3 protein: CASSLGGTAHGGQYF
clone size: -; V gene: TRBV2; CDR3 protein: CASSAGLAVIQYF
clone size: -; V gene: TRBV29-1; CDR3 protein: CSVVLTGQGISGTGELFF
clone size: -; V gene: TRBV7-3; CDR3 protein: CASSLKEGMGQFYEQYF
clone size: many; V gene: TRBV7-6; CDR3 protein: CASSLGTGGHHEQYF
clone size: -; V gene: TRBV29-1; CDR3 protein: CSVEDQGGNYEQYF
clone size: many; V gene: TRBV20-1; CDR3 protein: CSAPGLPSDTQYF
clone size: -; V gene: TRBV28; CDR3 protein: CASSSGLKGTDTQYF
clone size: few; V gene: TRBV3-1; CDR3 protein: CASSQDPRTTDTQYF
clone size: many; V gene: TRBV5-1; CDR3 protein: CASSVGASGYNEQFF
clone size: -; V gene: TRBV4-3; CDR3 protein: CASSQDISGGRSYEQYF
clone size: many; V gene: TRBV29-1; CDR3 protein: CSVEKAGSYNEQFF
clone size: few; V gene: TRBV12-3/TRBV12-4; CDR3 protein: CASSFSSGTGETQYF
clone size: few; V gene: TRBV21-1; CDR3 protein: CASSKALAGVLYNEQFF
clone size: few; V gene: TRBV7-6; CDR3 protein: CASSPLSGKDYEQYF
clone size: few; V gene: TRBV20-1; CDR3 protein: CSARDPDRGVYEQYF
clone size: -; V gene: TRBV4-3; CDR3 protein: CASTIFGPMRNIQYF
clone size: once; V gene: TRBV7-9; CDR3 protein: CASSTGQPGANVLTF
clone size: -; V gene: TRBV24-1; CDR3 protein: CATNTGSSYNEQFF
clone size: few; V gene: TRBV28; CDR3 protein: CAITFRGGSYNEQFF
clone size: few; V gene: TRBV28; CDR3 protein: CASGQGPSSYNEQFF
clone size: few; V gene: TRBV6-1; CDR3 protein: CASSEWSGTTLGDTQYF
clone size: few; V gene: TRBV5-1; CDR3 protein: CASSSLGGGNYNEQFF
clone size: few; V gene: TRBV7-7; CDR3 protein: CASGATGGFETQYF
clone size: few; V gene: TRBV7-2; CDR3 protein: CASTRVRVGYGYTF
clone size: few; V gene: TRBV4-3; CDR3 protein: CASSQTSRQGRGETQYF
clone size: -; V gene: TRBV9; CDR3 protein: CASSPPPGTEAFF
clone size: many; V gene: TRBV20-1; CDR3 protein: CSASVSGISTGELFF
clone size: many; V gene: TRBV6-5; CDR3 protein: CASSYTSGFYNEQFF
clone size: -; V gene: TRBV6-2/TRBV6-3; CDR3 protein: CASSYRDYEQYF
clone size: few; V gene: TRBV18; CDR3 protein: CASSPRELAGVIGTDTQYF